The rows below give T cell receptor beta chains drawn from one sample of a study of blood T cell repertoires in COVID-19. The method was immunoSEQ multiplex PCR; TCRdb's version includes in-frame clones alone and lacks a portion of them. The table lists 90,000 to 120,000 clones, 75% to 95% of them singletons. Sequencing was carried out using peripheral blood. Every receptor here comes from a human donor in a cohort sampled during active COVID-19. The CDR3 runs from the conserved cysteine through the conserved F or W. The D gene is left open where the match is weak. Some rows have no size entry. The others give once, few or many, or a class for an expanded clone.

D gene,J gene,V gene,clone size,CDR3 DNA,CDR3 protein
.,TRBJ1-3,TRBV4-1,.,TGCGCCAGCAGCCAGCAAATGACAGGTCCCTCTGGAAACACCATATATTTT,CASSQQMTGPSGNTIYF
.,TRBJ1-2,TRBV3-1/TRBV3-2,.,TGTGCCAGCAGCCACGGGTTCGGGGATGGCTACACCTTC,CASSHGFGDGYTF
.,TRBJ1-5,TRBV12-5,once,TGTGCTAGTGGTTTGGAGCCAGGGGATCAGCCCCAGCATTTT,CASGLEPGDQPQHF
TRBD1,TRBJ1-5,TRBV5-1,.,TGCGCCAGCAGCGTCGGGACAGGGGGCCTTCAGCCCCAGCATTTT,CASSVGTGGLQPQHF
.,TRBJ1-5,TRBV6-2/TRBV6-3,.,TGTGCCAGCAGTTACGCCTCCCGAGGATATAGCAATCAGCCCCAGCATTTT,CASSYASRGYSNQPQHF
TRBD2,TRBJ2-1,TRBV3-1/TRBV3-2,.,TGTGCCAGCAGCCGACCGGGACTAGGGCAGTTCTTC,CASSRPGLGQFF
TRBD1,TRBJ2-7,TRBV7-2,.,TGTGCCAGCGGGAATAGACAGGGCTACGAGCAGTACTTC,CASGNRQGYEQYF
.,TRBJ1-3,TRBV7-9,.,TGTGCCAGCAGCTTAGGCGGCCGGAGAATATCTGGAAACACCATATATTTT,CASSLGGRRISGNTIYF
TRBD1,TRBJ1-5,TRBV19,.,TGTGCCAGTAGTTTGGGACAGGGTAGGGATAGCAATCAGCCCCAGCATTTT,CASSLGQGRDSNQPQHF
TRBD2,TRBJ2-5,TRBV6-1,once,TGTGCCAGCAGTGACCTAGCGGGGGGGCAAGAGACCCAGTACTTC,CASSDLAGGQETQYF
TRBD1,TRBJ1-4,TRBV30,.,TGTGCCTTGCGAATCAGGGGGATTAATGAAAAACTGTTTTTT,CALRIRGINEKLFF
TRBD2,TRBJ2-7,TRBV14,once,TGTGCCAGAGCCCTGGTCGGGACTACCACCTACGAGCAGTACTTC,CARALVGTTTYEQYF
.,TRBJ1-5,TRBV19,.,TGTGCCAGTAGTTTCCTTCGAGGGCGAATGACGGGCAATCAGCCCCAGCATTTT,CASSFLRGRMTGNQPQHF
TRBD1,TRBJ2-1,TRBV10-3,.,TGTGCCACGGGACAGGTCGAGCAGTTCTTC,CATGQVEQFF
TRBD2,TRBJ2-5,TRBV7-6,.,TGTGCCAGCAGCTCCAGACTAGCGGGAGTAGTAGAGACCCAGTACTTC,CASSSRLAGVVETQYF
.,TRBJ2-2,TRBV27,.,TGTGCCAGCAGCTCCCCTCCCGGGGAGCTGTTTTTT,CASSSPPGELFF
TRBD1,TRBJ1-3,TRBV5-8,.,TGTGCCAGCAGCCAGGGACAGTACTCTGGAAACACCATATATTTT,CASSQGQYSGNTIYF
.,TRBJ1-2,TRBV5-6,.,TGTGCCAGCACTCCACTCTGGGGGGGTTCGGGCTATGGCTACACCTTC,CASTPLWGGSGYGYTF
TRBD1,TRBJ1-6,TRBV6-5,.,TGTGCCAGCAGTTACCAGGGACAGAATTCACCCCTCCACTTT,CASSYQGQNSPLHF
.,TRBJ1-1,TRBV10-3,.,TGTGCCATCAGTGGCCCTGGGCAGGGGATCCGTCAGGCCACTGAAGCTTTCTTT,CAISGPGQGIRQATEAFF
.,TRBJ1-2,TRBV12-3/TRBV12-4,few,TGTGCCAGCACCAGGACTGATCGGGGCTACACCTTC,CASTRTDRGYTF
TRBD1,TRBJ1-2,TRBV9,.,TGTGCCAGCAGCGTAGCTGGGCAGGGGGCGTTGGGCTACACCTTC,CASSVAGQGALGYTF
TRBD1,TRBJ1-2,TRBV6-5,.,TGTGCCAGCAGTTACTCGACAGGGAATGGCTACACCTTC,CASSYSTGNGYTF
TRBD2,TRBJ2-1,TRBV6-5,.,TGTGCCAGCAGACCCGGACTAGTATACAATGAGCAGTTCTTC,CASRPGLVYNEQFF
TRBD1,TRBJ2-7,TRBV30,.,TGTGCCTGGACCGTGACAGGGGGGCTGCAGTACTTC,CAWTVTGGLQYF
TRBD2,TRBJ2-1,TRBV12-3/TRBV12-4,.,TGTGCCAGCAGTTTCCCGGGCGGGAGTGAGCAGTTCTTC,CASSFPGGSEQFF
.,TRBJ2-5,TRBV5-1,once,TGCGCCAGCAGCTTGGTAGGGGAAGAGACCCAGTACTTC,CASSLVGEETQYF
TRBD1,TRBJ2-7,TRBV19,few,TGTGCCAGTACTCCTCCGGGACAGGGCCCCTACGAGCAGTACTTC,CASTPPGQGPYEQYF
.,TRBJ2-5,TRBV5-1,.,TGCGCCAGCAGCTTCGGTCTGGAGACCCAGTACTTC,CASSFGLETQYF
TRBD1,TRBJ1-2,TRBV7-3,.,TGTGCCAGCAGCGGAGACAGGGGGGACTATGGCTACACCTTC,CASSGDRGDYGYTF
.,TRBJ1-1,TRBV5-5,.,TGTGCCAGCAGCTTGGCAGTAGCCGGTCCCAATCTCGGGAACACTGAAGCTTTCTTT,CASSLAVAGPNLGNTEAFF
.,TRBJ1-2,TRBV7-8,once,TGTGCCAGCAGCCCAGGGGAGTTGAATGGCTACACCTTC,CASSPGELNGYTF
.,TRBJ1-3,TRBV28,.,TGTGCCAGCAGTTTATTTTTGAAGGGGGGGTCTGGAAACACCATATATTTT,CASSLFLKGGSGNTIYF
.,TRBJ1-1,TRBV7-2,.,TGTGCCAGCAGCTCGCAGGGGTCGACGAACACTGAAGCTTTCTTT,CASSSQGSTNTEAFF
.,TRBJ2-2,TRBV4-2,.,TGTGCCAGCAGCCCAAGGGCTTTGTTTAGCGGGAACACCGGGGAGCTGTTTTTT,CASSPRALFSGNTGELFF
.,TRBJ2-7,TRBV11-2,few,TGTGCCAGCAGCTCGGGCAGGGGTATGTCCCTATACGAGCAGTACTTC,CASSSGRGMSLYEQYF
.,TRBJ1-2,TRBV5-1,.,TGCGCCAGCAGCTCCCTAGGAAACTATGGCTACACCTTC,CASSSLGNYGYTF
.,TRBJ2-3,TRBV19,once,TGTGCCAGTAGTTCACGACAAGGGGTAGATACGCAGTATTTT,CASSSRQGVDTQYF
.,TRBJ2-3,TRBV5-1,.,TGCGCCAGCAGCTTCGGACTCACAGATACGCAGTATTTT,CASSFGLTDTQYF
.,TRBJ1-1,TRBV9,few,TGTGCCAGCAGCCCTACTCCGTACACTGAAGCTTTCTTT,CASSPTPYTEAFF
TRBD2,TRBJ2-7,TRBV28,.,TGTGCCAGCAGTTTCCTAGCGGGGCCTTACGAGCAGTACTTC,CASSFLAGPYEQYF
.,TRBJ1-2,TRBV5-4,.,TGTGCCAGCAGCTTGGACATCGTTAACTATGGCTACACCTTC,CASSLDIVNYGYTF
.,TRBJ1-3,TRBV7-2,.,TGTGCCAGCAGCCCACCCGGGCTGGGACTTCGGAACACCATATATTTT,CASSPPGLGLRNTIYF
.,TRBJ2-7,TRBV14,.,TGTGCCAGCAGCCAACGCAGGGTGGACGAGCAGTACTTC,CASSQRRVDEQYF
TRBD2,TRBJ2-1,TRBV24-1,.,TGTGCCACCAGTACGGGACTAGCGGGCAGCAATGAGCAGTTCTTC,CATSTGLAGSNEQFF
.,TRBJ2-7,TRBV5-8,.,TGTGCCAGCAGCCCCACGGGGGCCTACGAGCAGTACTTC,CASSPTGAYEQYF
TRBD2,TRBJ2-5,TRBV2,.,TGTGCCAGCAGCCCCGGTGTAGCTAGCGGGAGGGGGGAGACCCAGTACTTC,CASSPGVASGRGETQYF
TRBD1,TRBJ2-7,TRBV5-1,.,TGCGCCAGCAGGACCTTTGGGACAGGGGGCCACGAGCAGTACTTC,CASRTFGTGGHEQYF
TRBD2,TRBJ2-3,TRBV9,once,TGTGCCAGCAGCGCCCCCCTAGCGGGGGGGCCGGGCACAGATACGCAGTATTTT,CASSAPLAGGPGTDTQYF
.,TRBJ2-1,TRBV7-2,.,TGTGCCAGCAGCCCAGTATGGGCGGGGAGCCGTTTCGATGAGCAGTTCTTC,CASSPVWAGSRFDEQFF
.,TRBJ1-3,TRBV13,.,TGTGCCAGCAGCGCCCCTGCGGAGGGAAACACCATATATTTT,CASSAPAEGNTIYF